This section outlines one T cell receptor beta chain sequence together with its context. The antigen this receptor binds is unknown. No per-base quality is available; no much larger clone lies one base away. This sample is part of a study of shared clonotypes between healthy human individuals (dated by TCRdb to about 2020). For context, the study as a whole: The cohort comprised a couple of women and a few men aged 18 to 49 years. Leukapheresis yielded between about 0.8 and 8.9 billion PBMCs per donor. Libraries were prepared and TCR repertoires were sequenced by different laboratories using diverse techniques, in order to increase sequencing depth and limit assay-specific biases. To estimate repertoire size and how much clonotype sharing occurs between individuals, the study deeply sequenced the blood TCR repertoires of about five healthy adults. For each donor, CD4 naive and CD4 memory were each given three plates, CD8 naive was given two plates, and CD8 memory was given one plate.

The research as a whole found: Higher generation probabilities were observed for clonotypes shared by all four sorted-subset donors than for non-shared clonotypes. When a handful of donors were compared, the shared fraction of clonotypes was around 5.1% for naive CD4, roughly 3.4% for naive CD8, 2% to 2.5% for memory CD4, and less than 0.5% for memory CD8. Even with the large sequencing depth, rarefaction of the sorted-subset datasets indicated that sequencing was incomplete. Sampling was restricted to blood, and TCR repertoires in tissues likely differ from the TCR repertoires found in blood. Estimated clonotype richness was generally larger for naive than for memory subsets. Based on pairwise subsampling, the degree of clonotype sharing among donors was expected to be affected by sequencing depth. The small number of donors limited the genetic and exposure-history diversity represented.

The donors were healthy, HIV-negative adults with no recently reported acute infections or vaccinations. Every donor was a Caucasian adult living in Nashville, Tennessee, USA. CD4+ T cells were enriched by magnetic negative selection, after which naive cells were positively selected on CD45RA and the negative fraction was taken as the memory subset. Blood was collected by leukapheresis, and PBMCs were isolated by Ficoll-Histopaque density gradient centrifugation and then cryopreserved in liquid nitrogen vapor phase. Analytical flow cytometry was used to check the purity and quantity of every magnetically sorted T cell population. Genomic DNA was isolated from each sorted fraction and quantified by UV absorbance on a Nanodrop 2000c. Using the deep immunoSEQ assay, multiplex PCR amplified TCR CDR3 regions from genomic DNA. Extracted genomic DNA from each cell subset was distributed evenly across all wells of several immunoSEQ 96-well plates, and each plate was treated as a replicate. For sorted subsets, approximately 210 ng genomic DNA, equal to tens of thousands of T cell genomes, was loaded into each replicate PCR. The purified libraries were quantified using a Qubit 3.0 fluorometer, sized with a Bioanalyzer 2100, and then quantified again using the KAPA Library Quantification kit. A separate single-read 150-cycle Illumina NextSeq 550 flow cell was used to sequence each immunoSEQ 96-well plate. The study's own analysis went as follows. Because the immunoSEQ output held only junctional sequences and lacked quality scores, the filtering could not match the filtering applied to full-length reads. Sequences were annotated with PyIR, a Python wrapper for IgBLAST v1.9, and V/J genes and CDR3 were assigned using IMGT germline references. Reads with weak V/J assignments (E-value above 1e-6), missing CDR3, stop codons, out-of-frame junctions, or ambiguous translated residues were removed. V3J clonotypes were defined as sequences sharing the same inferred V gene, J gene, and CDR3 amino acid sequence. To compute the percentage overlap between repertoires, the number of shared unique clonotypes was divided by the size of the smaller repertoire. Repertoire richness was assessed with RTK rarefaction, the Chao1 estimator, and Recon v2.1 estimates of unobserved clonotypes. OLGA was used to compute generation probabilities for all TCRbeta clonotypes that the gDNA method yielded from a few donors. TCRdb carries this immuneACCESS record with in-frame sequences only. Its versions omit some clonotypes, under half of them owing to an unresolved V gene in the studies checked, with the rest unexplained. V, J and clone size were drawn from that table, and D and trimming were deduced from the DNA. This sample lists a few million clones; just over 90% were detected once. The ten largest account for around 0.14% of the sample.

Sequences SGDLS (CDR1) and YYNGEE (CDR2) are obtained from the germline V gene. The germline ends are 15 bases apart after V is trimmed by 4 bases and J by 5 bases. The CDR3 sequence holds 14 residues, the cysteine and phenylalanine included. Only the CDR3 portion is preserved as DNA: 42 bases, with reading frame beginning at the first base. Rearrangement joined TRBV9 to TRBJ2-5; the best D guess is TRBD2, with 6 bases matching. Sequencing input: naive CD4+ T cells sorted from blood. The cell subset or site label for this specimen denotes: CD45RA+ positively selected. The sequence derives from a man between 18 and 35 years old in good health. The sequenced DNA: TGTGCCAGCAGCACGAGTGGCGGGGCTGAGACCCAGTACTTC. Its translation is CASSTSGGAETQYF.